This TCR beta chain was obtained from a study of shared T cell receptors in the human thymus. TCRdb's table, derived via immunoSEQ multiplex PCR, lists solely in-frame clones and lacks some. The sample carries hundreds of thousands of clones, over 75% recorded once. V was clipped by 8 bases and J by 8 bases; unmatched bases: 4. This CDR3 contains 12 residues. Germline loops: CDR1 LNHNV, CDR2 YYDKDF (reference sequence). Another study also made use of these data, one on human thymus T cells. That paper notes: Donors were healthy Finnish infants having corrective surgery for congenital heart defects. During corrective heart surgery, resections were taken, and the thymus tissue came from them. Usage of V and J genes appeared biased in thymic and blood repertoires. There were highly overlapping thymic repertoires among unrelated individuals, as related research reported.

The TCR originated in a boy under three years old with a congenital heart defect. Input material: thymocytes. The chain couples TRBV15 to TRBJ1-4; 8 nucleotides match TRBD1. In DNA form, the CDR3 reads TGTGCCACCGGACAGGGAGGGGAAAAACTGTTTTTT. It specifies CATGQGGEKLFF.